Each of the 8 T cell receptor beta chains below was sequenced from the same sample in a study of blood T cell repertoires in COVID-19. Repertoires were generated with immunoSEQ multiplex PCR, while TCRdb's copy carries only in-frame clones and drops some. The sample has nearly 200,000 clones, 80% to 85% seen once; the top ten hold around 7%. The material sequenced was PBMCs or T cells enriched from blood (not recorded which). These receptors came from a man between 35 and 55 years old who had recovered from COVID-19.

The rearrangement uses TRBV11-2 and TRBJ1-1, with D maybe TRBD1 (5 bases). This CDR3 is 15 amino acids long. CDR1 and CDR2 from the germline V gene are SGHAT and FQNNGV. V was pared by 1 base and J by 1 base, with 10 bases between. CDR3 residues: CASSLGDSPNTEAFF. CDR3 nucleotides: TGTGCCAGCAGCTTAGGCGACAGCCCGAACACTGAAGCTTTCTTT.

This chain joins TRBV4-2 and TRBJ1-2, with 9 nucleotides matching TRBD1. Trimming cost V 4 bases and J 4 bases; bases outside gene matches: 7. The CDR3 covers 15 residues. CDR1 is LGHNA, CDR2 YNFKEQ, per germline. The DNA for the CDR3 is TGTGCCAGCAGCCCCCGGGACAGGGATCGCTATGGCTACACCTTC. The encoded protein is CASSPRDRDRYGYTF.

The genes are TRBV28 and TRBJ1-5; no definite D call. V lost 7 bases, J lost 1 base, and 11 bases lay in between. CDR3 length: 14 amino acids. Germline CDR1 MDHEN, CDR2 SYDVKM. CDR3 in DNA: TGTGCCAGCACCAAGTCCAGAAGCAATCAGCCCCAGCATTTT. It translates to CASTKSRSNQPQHF.

The gene calls are TRBV18 and TRBJ1-5; no clear D. The CDR3 extends over 11 amino acids. The germline V gene encodes CDR1 KGHSH and CDR2 LQKENI. Between the trimmed V and J ends, which lost 6 bases and 3 bases, there was a span of 3 bases. CDR3: CASSNNQPQHF. The CDR3 DNA is TGTGCCAGCTCCAACAATCAGCCCCAGCATTTT.

The chain joins TRBV6-1 to TRBJ2-7; D unclear. CDR3 length equals 12 residues. The V and J ends lost 6 bases and 4 bases respectively, with 10 bases between them. The V gene's germline CDR1 is MNHNS and CDR2 SASEGT. The CDR3 DNA sequence: TGTGCCAGCAGCCCGATTAGATACGAGCAGTACTTC. Its translation: CASSPIRYEQYF.

Here the CDR3 reads CASSGRSADTQYF. Written as DNA, the CDR3 is TGTGCCAGCTCCGGGAGGTCCGCAGATACGCAGTATTTT. The V and J genes are TRBV5-4 and TRBJ2-3, with 7 bases matching TRBD2. This CDR3 comprises 13 residues. The ends lost 7 bases at V and 4 bases at J; junction bases unmatched: 6. Looked up from germline, CDR1 is SGHNT and CDR2 is YYREEE (reference sequence).

The genes are TRBV19 and TRBJ2-2; D may be TRBD2 (6 bases). This CDR3 has 16 residues. Trimming shortened V by 5 bases and J by 2 bases, and 15 bases separated the two germline ends. Germline CDR1 is LNHDA and CDR2 is SQIVND (reference sequence). CDR3 sequence: CASSSGTSSNTGELFF. DNA for the CDR3: TGTGCCAGTAGTTCAGGGACTTCATCTAACACCGGGGAGCTGTTTTTT.

The rearrangement uses TRBV4-3 and TRBJ2-1; 12 bases map to TRBD2. The CDR3 runs 18 residues. With V trimmed by 0 bases and J by 0 bases, 3 bases remained unmatched. Per the germline V gene, CDR1 is LGHNA and CDR2 is YSLEER. CDR3 in amino acids: CASSQEPSGGASYNEQFF. The CDR3 coding sequence is TGCGCCAGCAGCCAAGAGCCTAGCGGGGGGGCCTCCTACAATGAGCAGTTCTTC.